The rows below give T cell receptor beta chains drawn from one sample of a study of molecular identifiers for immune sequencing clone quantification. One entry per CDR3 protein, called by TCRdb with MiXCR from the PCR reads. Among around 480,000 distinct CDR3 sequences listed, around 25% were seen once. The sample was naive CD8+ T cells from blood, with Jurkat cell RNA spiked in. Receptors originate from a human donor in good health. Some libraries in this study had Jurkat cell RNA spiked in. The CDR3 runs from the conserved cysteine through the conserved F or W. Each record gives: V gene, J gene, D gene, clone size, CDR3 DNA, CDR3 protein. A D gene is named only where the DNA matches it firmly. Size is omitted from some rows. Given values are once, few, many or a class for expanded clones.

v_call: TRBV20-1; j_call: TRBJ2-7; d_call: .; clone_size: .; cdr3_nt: TGCAGTGCTAGCAACAGGTACTACGAGCAGTACTTC; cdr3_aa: CSASNRYYEQYF
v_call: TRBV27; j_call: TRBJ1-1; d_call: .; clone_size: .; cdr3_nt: TGTGCCAGCAGTTTATTTGCACGGCCAGAAGAAGCTTTCTTT; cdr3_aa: CASSLFARPEEAFF
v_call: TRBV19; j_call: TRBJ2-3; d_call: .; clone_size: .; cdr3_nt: TGTGCCAGTAGTATATTGCCAGCGAGCACAGATACGCAGTATTTT; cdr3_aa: CASSILPASTDTQYF
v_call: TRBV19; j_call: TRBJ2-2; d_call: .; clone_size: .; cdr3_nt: TGTGCCAGTAGTATAGCCGGTAACACCGGGGAGCCGTTTTTT; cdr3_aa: CASSIAGNTGEPFF
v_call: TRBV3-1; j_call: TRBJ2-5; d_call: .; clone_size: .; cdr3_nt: TGTGCCAGCAGCCAAGATGTTGCGGTCCAACTTGAGACCCAGTACTTC; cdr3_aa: CASSQDVAVQLETQYF
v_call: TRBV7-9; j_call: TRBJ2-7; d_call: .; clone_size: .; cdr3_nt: TGTGCCAGCAGCTTCAGGGAGAAGGCCTACGAGCAGTACTTC; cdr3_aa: CASSFREKAYEQYF
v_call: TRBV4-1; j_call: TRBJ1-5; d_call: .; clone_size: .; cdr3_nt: TGCGCCAGCAGCCAAAAGGAGGGCCTTCCCGGGGATCAGCCCCAGCATTTT; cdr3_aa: CASSQKEGLPGDQPQHF
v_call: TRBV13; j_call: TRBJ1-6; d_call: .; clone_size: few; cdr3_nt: TGTGCCAGCAGTTCAACCCCGCGCGGCAATTCACCCCTCCACTTT; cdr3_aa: CASSSTPRGNSPLHF
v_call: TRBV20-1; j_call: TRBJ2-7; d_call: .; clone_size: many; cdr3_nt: TGCAGTGCTAGAGGCCTTTTCTCCGAGCAGTACTTC; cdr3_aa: CSARGLFSEQYF
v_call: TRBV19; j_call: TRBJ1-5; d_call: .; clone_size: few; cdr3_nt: TGTGCCAGTACCTCCGGGACAAGGAGCAATCAGCCCCAGCATTTT; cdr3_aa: CASTSGTRSNQPQHF
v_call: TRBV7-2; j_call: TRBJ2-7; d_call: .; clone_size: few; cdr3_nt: TGTGCCAGCAGCTGGAACTACGAGCAGTACTTC; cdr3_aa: CASSWNYEQYF
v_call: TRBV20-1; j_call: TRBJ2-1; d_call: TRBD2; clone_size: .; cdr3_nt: TGCAGTGCCGCGGCGGCGGTGGGAGGGCCTGGCAATGAGCAGTTCTTC; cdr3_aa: CSAAAAVGGPGNEQFF
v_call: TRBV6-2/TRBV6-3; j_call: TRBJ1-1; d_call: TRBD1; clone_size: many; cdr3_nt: TGTGCCAGCAGTTACCCGAGGGACAGGGGGCGGAACACTGAAGCTTTCTTT; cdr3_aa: CASSYPRDRGRNTEAFF
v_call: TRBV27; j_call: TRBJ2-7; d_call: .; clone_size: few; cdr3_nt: TGTGCCAGCAATAGTAACGCGCTACAGGGAGGCGACGAGCAGTACTTC; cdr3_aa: CASNSNALQGGDEQYF
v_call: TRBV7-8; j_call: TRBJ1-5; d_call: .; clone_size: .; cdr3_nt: TGTGCCAGCAGCTTAGAACAGGGAATAAATCAGCCCCAGCATTTT; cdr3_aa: CASSLEQGINQPQHF
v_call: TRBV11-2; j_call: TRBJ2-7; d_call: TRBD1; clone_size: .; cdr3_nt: TGTGCCAGCGCTCCGGGACAGGGCACCAACGAGCAGTACTTC; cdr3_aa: CASAPGQGTNEQYF
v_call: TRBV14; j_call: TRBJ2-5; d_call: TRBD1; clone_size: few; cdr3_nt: TGTGCCAGCAGCCAAGACCACCGGGACAGGTTAACCCAGTACTTC; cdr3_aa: CASSQDHRDRLTQYF
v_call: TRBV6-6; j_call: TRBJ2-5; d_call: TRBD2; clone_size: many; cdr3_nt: TGTGCCAGCAAACAGCGGGGGGACTACCAAGAGACCCAGTACTTC; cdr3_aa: CASKQRGDYQETQYF
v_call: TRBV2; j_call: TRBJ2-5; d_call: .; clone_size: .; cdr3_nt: TGTGCCAGCATGGAGACAGTACAAGAGACCCAGTACTTC; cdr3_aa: CASMETVQETQYF
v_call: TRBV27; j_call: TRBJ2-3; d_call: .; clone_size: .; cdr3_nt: TGTGCCAGCAGTACTTTGGCAGTCGGAGATACGCAGTATTTT; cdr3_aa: CASSTLAVGDTQYF
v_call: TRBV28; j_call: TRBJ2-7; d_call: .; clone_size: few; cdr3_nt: TGTGCCAGCACTCCGGCTAACTCCTACGAGCAGTACTTC; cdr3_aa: CASTPANSYEQYF
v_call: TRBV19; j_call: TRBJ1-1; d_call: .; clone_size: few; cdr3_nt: TGTGCCAGTAGTATAAGGCGGAACACTGAAGCTTTCTTT; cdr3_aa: CASSIRRNTEAFF
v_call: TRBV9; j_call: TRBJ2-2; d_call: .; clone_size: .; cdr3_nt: TGTGCCAGCAGCGTAGGGGGCAGTGGCAACACCGGGGAGCTGTTTTTT; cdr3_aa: CASSVGGSGNTGELFF
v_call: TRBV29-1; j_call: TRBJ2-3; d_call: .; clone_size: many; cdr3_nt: TGCAGCGTTGAAGGGGGTCTTGGCACAGATACGCAGTATTTT; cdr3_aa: CSVEGGLGTDTQYF
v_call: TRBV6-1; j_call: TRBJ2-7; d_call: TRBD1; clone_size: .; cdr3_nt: TGTGCCAGCAGTGCCTCCCCCGACAGGGGAAACTTCTACGAGCAGTACTTC; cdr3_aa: CASSASPDRGNFYEQYF
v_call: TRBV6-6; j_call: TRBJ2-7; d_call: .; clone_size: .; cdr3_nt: TGTGCCAGCAGTTACTCGACCCAGGACGAGCGGTACTTC; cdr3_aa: CASSYSTQDERYF
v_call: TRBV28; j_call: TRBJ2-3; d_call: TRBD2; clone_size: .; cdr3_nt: TGTGCCAGCAGGGGACTAGCGGGAACGACAGATACGCAGTATTTT; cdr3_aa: CASRGLAGTTDTQYF